This T cell receptor (beta chain) was identified during a study of cytomegalovirus exposure and HLA in healthy donors. The V and J ends lost 5 bases and 5 bases, in that order; junction bases with no gene match: 10. The CDR3 length is 17 residues. The germline CDR1 and CDR2 sequences are SGHTA and FQGNSA. PCR amplification relied on 60 Vbeta primers (plus 13 Jbeta primers). The repertoire was sequenced with immunoSEQ multiplex PCR; TCRdb's copy has only in-frame clones and lacks some. The table includes approximately 110,000 clones, 65% to 85% detected once. The source of this sequence is a woman aged 18-35 years in good health and CMV-seronegative. Input material: PBMCs. This chain joins TRBV7-2 and TRBJ2-3; TRBD2 agrees at 13 bases. The CDR3, as DNA: TGTGCCAGCAGCCTCCAAACTAGCGGGGGGGCGGTAGATACGCAGTATTTT. Translating gives CASSLQTSGGAVDTQYF.